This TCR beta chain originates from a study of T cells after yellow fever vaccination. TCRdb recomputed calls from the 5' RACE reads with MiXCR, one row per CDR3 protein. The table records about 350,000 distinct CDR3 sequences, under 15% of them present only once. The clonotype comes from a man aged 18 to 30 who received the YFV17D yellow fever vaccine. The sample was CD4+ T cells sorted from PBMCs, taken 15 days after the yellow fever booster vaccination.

The CDR3 reads CASRATGEGGTEAFF. Written as DNA, the CDR3 is TGTGCCAGCAGGGCGACAGGGGAAGGGGGCACTGAAGCTTTCTTT. The chain joins TRBV12-3 or TRBV12-4 to TRBJ1-1; 8 bases agree with TRBD1. The J segment lost 4 bases and the V segment lost 6 bases, leaving 10 bases of the junction unmatched. This CDR3 is 15 amino acids long.